This T cell receptor beta chain was recovered during a study of blood T cells in healthy people across ages. Findings and caveats of the study: Donors of long life had a larger count of naive CD4+ cells and greater diversity than aged donors.

CDR3 length: 14 residues. J lost 0 bases, V lost 10 bases, and 7 bases had no gene match. This clonotype was detected a few times. Its antigen is unknown. It was with a sample-barcoded 5' primer and a J-beta primer mix that a second PCR of roughly 6 to 12 cycles was run. TCRdb called the 5' RACE reads again in MiXCR, with one record for every CDR3 protein. The sample holds some 760,000 distinct CDR3 sequences; 20% to 25% are singletons and the top ten take 9.4%. Separately, the same data were catalogued under a study of T cells of mothers and their children. Per that paper: Extraction yielded RNA that went, in full, into cDNA synthesis at about 1.5 ug per 15 ul. Every mother produced more than 9.5 million TCR beta CDR3 reads, whereas every child provided roughly 3 million.

This clonotype originated in a boy between 10 and 17 years old in good health. Sequenced material: blood. The rearrangement joins TRBV12-3 or TRBV12-4 to TRBJ2-3; TRBD2 matches at 7 bases. CDR3 sequence reads: CANGASGSTDTQYF. The CDR3 coding sequence is TGTGCCAATGGGGCTAGCGGTAGCACAGATACGCAGTATTTT.